The 3 T cell receptor beta chains below come from one sample, sequenced in a study of cytomegalovirus exposure and HLA in healthy donors. It was with 60 Vbeta and 13 Jbeta primers that the PCR ran. Sequenced by immunoSEQ multiplex PCR; TCRdb stores in-frame clones only, minus some. This table has around 130,000 clones, 81% appearing once. Input material: PBMCs. The receptors come from a man younger than 35 in good health and CMV-seronegative.

This chain links TRBV5-4 with TRBJ1-4; a possible D gene is TRBD1 (6 bases). The CDR3 has 18 amino acids. Germline V CDR1 and CDR2: SGHNT, YYREEE (reference sequence). With 2 bases removed from V and 3 bases from J, the gap between germline ends came to 20 bases. For the CDR3, the DNA is TGTGCCAGCAGCTTAAAACAGGGCTTGCGGTCGGCTAATGAAAAACTGTTTTTT. Translation: CASSLKQGLRSANEKLFF.

This clone showed up just once. In DNA, the CDR3 is TGTGCCAGCAGCTCAAACCCGGGACAGGGTACCGAGCAGTACTTC. Protein product: CASSSNPGQGTEQYF. The rearrangement uses TRBV7-8 and TRBJ2-7, with 9 bases aligning to TRBD1. Germline loops: CDR1 SGHVS, CDR2 FQNEAQ. The J segment lost 6 bases and the V segment lost 4 bases, leaving 10 bases of the junction unmatched. The CDR3 sequence is 15 residues long.

This CDR3 is CASTVPDTLNEKLFF. The CDR3 DNA reads as TGTGCCAGCACTGTACCGGACACCCTTAATGAAAAACTGTTTTTT. V and J are TRBV28 and TRBJ1-4, with D possibly TRBD1 on 5 matching bases. Germline V gives CDR1 MDHEN, CDR2 SYDVKM. The CDR3 has 15 amino acids. V was trimmed by 7 bases and J by 4 bases, leaving 16 bases between them. Using reference TRBV28 and TRBJ1-4 for the parts outside the CDR3, the full variable domain is DVKVTQSSRYLVKRTGEKVFLECVQDMDHENMFWYRQDPGLGLRLIYFSYDVKMKEKGDIPEGYSVSREKKERFSLILESASTNQTSMYLCASTVPDTLNEKLFFGSGTQLSVL.